This TCR beta chain was recorded in a study of human T cells and chemical hapten exposure. Study context: How much TCR each sample yielded varied, mostly because pooled library volumes differed slightly. Whole-study results and caveats: TCRs whose frequency exceeded 1 in 1000 remained the same following DPC sensitization.

This clonotype was counted between two and nine times. Its antigen remains unidentified. CDR3 length: 13 residues. Germline CDR1 is SGHDT and CDR2 is YYEEEE. Germline trimming cut 2 bases from V and 8 bases from J; bases unmatched to any gene: 4. Whole blood, unfractionated, served as the material for total RNA extraction. Unique molecular identifiers were linked by the library to individual cDNA molecules. Per the original methods: A per-sample median of around 100,000 TCRs was observed, with a range of roughly 20,000 to 690,600. TCRdb recomputed calls from the reads with MiXCR, one row per CDR3 protein. None of the V and J calls come from the authors' own analysis; TCRdb made them. The sample consists of 250 to 300 distinct CDR3 sequences, 50% to 70% of them appearing once.

This rearrangement joins TRBV5-6 to TRBJ2-1; 7 bases align to TRBD1. The sample consisted of whole blood. The sequence was collected from a human donor who had alopecia or was a healthy volunteer (not recorded which). Some clones in this sample may be carry-over from other donors' samples. This table probably holds off-target reads from a library built for another chain. The CDR3 DNA reads TGTGCCAGCAGCTTAAGGGGGCACCATGAGCAGTTCTTC. It codes for CASSLRGHHEQFF. The whole variable domain, remainder taken from reference TRBV5-6 and TRBJ2-1, is DAGVTQSPTHLIKTRGQQVTLRCSPKSGHDTVSWYQQALGQGPQFIFQYYEEEERQRGNFPDRFSGHQFPNYSSELNVNALLLGDSALYLCASSLRGHHEQFFGPGTRLTVL.